This T cell receptor beta chain stems from a study of T cells expressing NK-cell markers (TCRdb year 2020). Regarding the research as a whole: TCR beta-chain repertoires were profiled in sorted CD3+CD56+NKG2C+, CD3+CD56+NKG2C- and CD3+CD56-NKG2C+ T-cell subsets from eight donors. Among the eight sequenced donors, only one was HCMV-seronegative, while the other seven were HCMV-seropositive. Libraries were sequenced as 2 x 150 bp reads on Illumina HiSeq 2000/2500, MiSeq or NextSeq. All eight donors whose samples were sequenced were randomly selected healthy volunteers, three of them men and five women.

CDR1 and CDR2 were assigned from the germline V gene as SGHVS and FQNEAQ. From its cysteine to its phenylalanine, the CDR3 spans 19 amino acids. The DNA is not on file. For sequencing, an Illumina HiSeq 2000 was employed. TCR beta cDNA libraries were made by 5'RACE template switching that added a universal primer site and unique molecular identifiers. Synthesis of cDNA was primed from the TCR beta constant segment and was followed by two consecutive PCR amplification steps. As for how the authors treated the data: MIGEC was used to demultiplex reads and group the reads by UMI, and MiTCR was used to assemble and quantify clonotypes. Only TCR cDNA sequences supported by at least two reads were kept to exclude erroneous sequences. The tcR package was used for downstream repertoire analysis, and clonotypes were matched between fractions using CDR3 nucleotide sequence together with V segment. VDJmatch was used to annotate antigen specificity against VDJdb, with one amino acid substitution in CDR3 allowed. TCRdb reanalyzed the reads, keeping one entry per CDR3 protein sequence and omitting DNA. The V and J calls shown here were made by TCRdb, not taken from the authors' results. Per the sample table, the count is around 550,000 distinct CDR3 sequences. Jointly, the top ten make up roughly 3.5% of the sample.

To determine HCMV serostatus, a commercial ELISA kit was used to detect HCMV-specific IgG in serum. Ficoll density gradient centrifugation was used to isolate peripheral blood mononuclear cells from blood. About this clonotype itself: What antigen it recognizes has not been identified.

On the study overall, not on this receptor specifically: Those dominant clonotypes were again the most abundant among CD3+CD56-NKG2C+ cells in a handful of donors, at roughly 28.3-65%. In over 5 donors, the dominant CD3+CD56+NKG2C+ clonotypes were among the top 10 CD8+ clonotypes and accounted for about 1.0-7.5% of CD8+ T cells. Whether the expanded NKG2C-expressing T cell clones were specific for HCMV antigens remained unclear.

This clonotype was obtained from a man between 18 and 35 years old in good health. Donor details come from another sample of the same person, matched by shared clones. Recombination joined TRBV7-8 with TRBJ2-1; no DNA is available, so the TRBD1 call from TCRdb remains unchecked. Sequencing was done on a sample of blood T cells: a sorted CD56 or NKG2C T cell subset, CD4+ or CD8+ T cells, or bulk PBMC T cells (not recorded which). CDR3 protein: CASSYRPGQGSRGYNEQFF.